This TCR beta chain was sequenced during a study of blood T cell repertoires in COVID-19. Study information: There were acute and convalescent COVID-19 samples, and they came from the United States, Italy and Spain. Sources were T cells, B-cell-depleted T cells, or PBMCs; the material itself was cDNA or gDNA.

Original processing methods: Cell counts per sample came from amplifying reference gene primers. Repertoires were generated with immunoSEQ multiplex PCR, while TCRdb's copy carries only in-frame clones and drops some. V, J and clone size reflect that table, while D and trimming were determined from the DNA. The sample consists of 190,000 or so clones, approximately 94% of them appearing once. The Seattle patients, enrolled during active infection, were followed longitudinally. The CDR3 has 15 residues. The ends were cut back, 4 bases at V and 0 bases at J, with 14 bases in the middle. Per germline, CDR1 SGDLS and CDR2 YYNGEE.

Sequencing was done on a sample of peripheral blood. The rearrangement uses TRBV9 and TRBJ2-7, with D maybe TRBD1 (5 bases). This receptor was obtained from a man between 25 and 39 years old with COVID-19, enrolled during active disease. CDR3 coding DNA: TGTGCCAGCAGCCCGACAGACCATCACTCCTACGAGCAGTACTTC. Its protein product is CASSPTDHHSYEQYF.